What follows are 11 T cell receptor delta chains derived from one specimen sequenced in a study of Vδ1+ human thymocytes. No antigen is known for these receptors. Sequences come from RNA converted to cDNA by reverse transcription. Pooled V-gene forward primers with one constant-region reverse primer generated the CDR3 amplicons by multiplex PCR. TCRdb repeated clone calling on the multiplex PCR reads with CATT. This sample yields some 73,000 delta-chain clones, of which around 30% are seen a single time; 0.2% to 0.3% belongs to the top ten. Overall study findings and caveats: Thymic TRG and TRD repertoires appeared highly polyclonal, with Gaussian CDR3 length distributions.

Sequencing was done on a sample of Vdelta1+ gamma-delta thymocytes from the thymus. As for subset: FACS-sorted CD3+ TCRalphabeta- TCRVdelta1+ TCRVdelta2- thymocytes. The receptors here all came from a boy in the first two years of life who had congenital heart surgery.

The chain carries TRDV1 and TRDJ1; 12 bases are shared with TRDD3. CDR1 TSWWSYY and CDR2 QGS come from the germline V gene. This CDR3 is built from 18 residues. The V segment lost 0 bases and the J segment 2 bases; nucleotides outside the gene matches: 7. This CDR3 reads CALGELTPGGYDTDKLIF. CDR3 DNA: TGTGCTCTTGGGGAACTAACACCTGGGGGATACGATACCGATAAACTCATCTTT.

The V and J genes are TRDV1 and TRDJ1; 8 nucleotides line up with TRDD3. Looked up from germline, CDR1 is TSWWSYY and CDR2 is QGS. V was clipped by 5 bases and J by 2 bases; unmatched bases: 7. CDR3 length equals 15 residues. The CDR3 sequence: CALGNWGIPTDKLIF. The CDR3 DNA sequence: TGTGCTCTTGGGAATTGGGGGATCCCGACCGATAAACTCATCTTT.

This clone came up a few times. V gene TRDV1 combines with J gene TRDJ1; TRDD3 agrees at 7 bases. J was trimmed by 2 bases and V by 3 bases; bases with no gene match: 27. The length of the CDR3 is 22 residues. The germline gives CDR1 TSWWSYY, CDR2 QGS. The CDR3 loop is CALGESFPPTGDPLQGTDKLIF. In DNA, the CDR3 is TGTGCTCTTGGGGAGTCGTTCCCTCCCACTGGGGATCCACTACAGGGGACCGATAAACTCATCTTT.

This chain uses TRDV1 with TRDJ1, with unresolved D. This CDR3 has 17 residues. Germline loops: CDR1 TSWWSYY, CDR2 QGS. V was trimmed by 5 bases and J by 0 bases, leaving 19 bases between them. CDR3 nucleotide sequence: TGTGCTCTTGGGTTCCCCGCCCGCGAACCTCACACCGATAAACTCATCTTT. Protein sequence: CALGFPAREPHTDKLIF.

The chain employs TRDV1 and TRDJ1; D might be TRDD1 (5 bases). The CDR3 runs to 20 residues. V shed 0 bases and J shed 1 base, with 24 bases lying between them. Germline CDR1 is TSWWSYY and CDR2 is QGS. The DNA for the CDR3 is TGTGCTCTTGGGGAACTCTATAGTGACCGGTTGGCGAGTGGCACCGATAAACTCATCTTT. It encodes CALGELYSDRLASGTDKLIF.

The chain recombines TRDV1 with TRDJ1, with 8 bases lining up with TRDD3. Germline trimming cut 8 bases from V and 1 base from J; bases unmatched to any gene: 12. Per the germline V gene, CDR1 is TSWWSYY and CDR2 is QGS. CDR3 length: 16 amino acids. The CDR3 nucleotides are TGTGCTCTTCTGGACGATGGGGGATCGTGCACCGATAAACTCATCTTT. Translating gives CALLDDGGSCTDKLIF.

The chain uses TRDV1 and TRDJ1; 8 bases line up with TRDD3. Germline V gene lookup returns CDR1 TSWWSYY and CDR2 QGS. Unmatched junction bases numbered 24, after V lost 0 bases and J lost 6 bases. The CDR3 runs to 21 residues. CDR3 sequence reads: CALGELCIGSGGQEYGNKLIF. The CDR3 DNA reads TGTGCTCTTGGGGAACTCTGCATCGGCTCTGGGGGACAAGAATACGGCAATAAACTCATCTTT.

This clone turned up a few times. The chain joins TRDV1 to TRDJ1; 8 bases agree with TRDD3. The CDR3 has 17 residues. Trimming removed 8 bases from V and 3 bases from J; junction bases left unmatched: 17. The germline V gene encodes CDR1 TSWWSYY and CDR2 QGS. CDR3 nucleotide sequence: TGTGCTCTTTTCCCGTACTGGGGGTCCCCAACCTCCGATAAACTCATCTTT. Translating it yields CALFPYWGSPTSDKLIF.

The chain uses TRDV2 and TRDJ1, with 8 bases that match TRDD3. This CDR3 spans 16 amino acids. The trim removed 7 bases at V and 0 bases at J, leaving 12 bases unmatched. Germline V CDR1 and CDR2: GEAIGNYY, EKD. The CDR3 nucleotides read TGTGCCTGCTCAGGGTGGGGGATGGTGTACACCGATAAACTCATCTTT. Translated, it gives CACSGWGMVYTDKLIF.

V and J are TRDV1 and TRDJ1; 8 nucleotides match TRDD3. V lost 0 bases and J lost 1; bases outside the gene matches: 13. CDR1 and CDR2 (germline): TSWWSYY, QGS. The CDR3 length is 19 residues. The CDR3 bases are TGTGCTCTTGGGGAACTATGGTGGGGGATCGTACCCTTCACCGATAAACTCATCTTT. It translates to CALGELWWGIVPFTDKLIF.

The V and J genes are TRDV1 and TRDJ1; D possibly corresponds to TRDD2 (6 bases). V lost 4 bases and J lost 0, with 21 bases in between. Germline loops: CDR1 TSWWSYY, CDR2 QGS. The CDR3 spans 18 residues. The CDR3 DNA reads TGTGCTCTTGGGGTTCCGCTTCCTCTCGGACTGAACACCGATAAACTCATCTTT. As protein: CALGVPLPLGLNTDKLIF.